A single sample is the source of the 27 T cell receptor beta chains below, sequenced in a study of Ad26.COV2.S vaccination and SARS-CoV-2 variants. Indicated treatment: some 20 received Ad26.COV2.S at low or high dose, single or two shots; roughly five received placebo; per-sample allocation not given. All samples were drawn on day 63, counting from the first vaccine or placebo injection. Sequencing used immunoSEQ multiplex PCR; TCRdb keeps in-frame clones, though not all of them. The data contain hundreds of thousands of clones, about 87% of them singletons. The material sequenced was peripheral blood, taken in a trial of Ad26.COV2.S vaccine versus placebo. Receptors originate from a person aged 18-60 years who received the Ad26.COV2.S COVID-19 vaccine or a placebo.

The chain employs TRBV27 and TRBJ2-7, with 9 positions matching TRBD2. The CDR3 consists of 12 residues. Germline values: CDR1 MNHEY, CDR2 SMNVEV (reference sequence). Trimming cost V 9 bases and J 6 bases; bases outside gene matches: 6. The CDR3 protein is CASHSGSGEQYF. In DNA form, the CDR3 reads TGTGCCAGTCATAGCGGGAGCGGCGAGCAGTACTTC.

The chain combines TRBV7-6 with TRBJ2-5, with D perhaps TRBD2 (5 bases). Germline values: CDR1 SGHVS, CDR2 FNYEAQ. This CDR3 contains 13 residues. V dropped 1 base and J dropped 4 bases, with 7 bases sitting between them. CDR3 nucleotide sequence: TGTGCCAGCAGCTTAGGGAGGACAGAGACCCAGTACTTC. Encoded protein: CASSLGRTETQYF.

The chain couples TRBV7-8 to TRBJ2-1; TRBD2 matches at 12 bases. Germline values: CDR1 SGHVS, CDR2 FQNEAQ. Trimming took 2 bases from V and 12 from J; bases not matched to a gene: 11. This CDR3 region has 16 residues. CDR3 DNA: TGTGCCAGCAGCTTAAGCGGTCTAGCGGGAGGGCCTGGGCAGTTCTTC. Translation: CASSLSGLAGGPGQFF.

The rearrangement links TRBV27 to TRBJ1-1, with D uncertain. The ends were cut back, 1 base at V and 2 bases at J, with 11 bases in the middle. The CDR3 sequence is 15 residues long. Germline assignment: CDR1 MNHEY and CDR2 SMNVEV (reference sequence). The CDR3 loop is CASSLFQNSNTEAFF. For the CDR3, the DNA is TGTGCCAGCAGTTTATTCCAGAACAGCAACACTGAAGCTTTCTTT.

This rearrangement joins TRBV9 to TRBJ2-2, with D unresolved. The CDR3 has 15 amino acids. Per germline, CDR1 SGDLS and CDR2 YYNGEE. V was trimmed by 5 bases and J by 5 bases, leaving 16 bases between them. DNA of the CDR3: TGTGCCAGCAGGACGGACCCCGGCTCGACCGGGGAGCTGTTTTTT. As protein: CASRTDPGSTGELFF.

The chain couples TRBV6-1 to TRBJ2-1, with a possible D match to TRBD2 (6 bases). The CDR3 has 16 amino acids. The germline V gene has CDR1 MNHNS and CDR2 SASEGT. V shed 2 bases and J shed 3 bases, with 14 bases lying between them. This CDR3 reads CASSESLGGFYNEQFF. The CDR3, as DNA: TGTGCCAGCAGTGAAAGTCTGGGGGGATTCTACAATGAGCAGTTCTTC.

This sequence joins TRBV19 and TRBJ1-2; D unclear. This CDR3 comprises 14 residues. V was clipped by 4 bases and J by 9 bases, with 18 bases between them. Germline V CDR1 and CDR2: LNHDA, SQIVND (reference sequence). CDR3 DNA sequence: TGTGCCAGTAGTACTTCCCGGGCGATAAAGCGCTACACCTTC. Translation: CASSTSRAIKRYTF.

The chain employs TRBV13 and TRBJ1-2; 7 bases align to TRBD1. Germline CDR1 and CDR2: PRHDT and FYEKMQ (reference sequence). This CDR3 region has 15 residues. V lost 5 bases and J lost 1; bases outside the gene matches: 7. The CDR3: CASSPPGGINYGYTF. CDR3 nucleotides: TGTGCCAGCAGCCCGCCAGGGGGGATTAACTATGGCTACACCTTC. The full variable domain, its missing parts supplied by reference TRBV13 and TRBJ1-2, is AAGVIQSPRHLIKEKRETATLKCYPIPRHDTVYWYQQGPGQDPQFLISFYEKMQSDKGSIPDRFSAQQFSDYHSELNMSSLELGDSALYFCASSPPGGINYGYTFGSGTRLTVV.

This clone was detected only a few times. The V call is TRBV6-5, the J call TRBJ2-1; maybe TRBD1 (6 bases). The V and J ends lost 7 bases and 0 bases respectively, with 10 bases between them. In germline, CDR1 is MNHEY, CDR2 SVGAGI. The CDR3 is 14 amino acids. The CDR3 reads CASTRTDSYNEQFF. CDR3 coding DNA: TGTGCCAGCACCCGGACAGACTCCTACAATGAGCAGTTCTTC.

The CDR3 is CASSPDRQTDIRGYTF. The CDR3 region has the DNA TGTGCCAGCAGCCCCGACAGACAGACTGACATACGGGGCTACACCTTC. The chain couples TRBV3-1 (or the pseudogene TRBV3-2) to TRBJ1-2; TRBD1 might be the D (5 bases). This CDR3 comprises 16 residues. Between the trimmed V and J ends, which lost 4 bases and 8 bases, there was a span of 23 bases. CDR1 is LGHDT, CDR2 YNNKEL, per germline (reference sequence).

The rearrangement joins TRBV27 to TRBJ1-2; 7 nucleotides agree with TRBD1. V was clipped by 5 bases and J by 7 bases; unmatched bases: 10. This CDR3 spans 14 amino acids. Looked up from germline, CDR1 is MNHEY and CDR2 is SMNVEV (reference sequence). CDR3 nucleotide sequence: TGTGCCAGCAGTCCCAGGCGACAGGGTGGTGGCTACACCTTC. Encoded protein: CASSPRRQGGGYTF.

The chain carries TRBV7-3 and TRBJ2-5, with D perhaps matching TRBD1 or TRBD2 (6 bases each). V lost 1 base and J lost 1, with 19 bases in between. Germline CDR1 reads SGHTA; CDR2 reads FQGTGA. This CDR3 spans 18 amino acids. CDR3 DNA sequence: TGTGCCAGCAGCTTAAGAGTGTCGGGGGCCACCTTCCAAGAGACCCAGTACTTC. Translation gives CASSLRVSGATFQETQYF.

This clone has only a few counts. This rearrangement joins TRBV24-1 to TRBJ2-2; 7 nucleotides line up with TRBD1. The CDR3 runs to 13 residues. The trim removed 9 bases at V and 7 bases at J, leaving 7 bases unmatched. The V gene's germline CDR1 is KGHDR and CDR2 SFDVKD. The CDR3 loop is CATEGAVIGELFF. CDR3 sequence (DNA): TGTGCCACCGAGGGGGCGGTTATCGGGGAGCTGTTTTTT.

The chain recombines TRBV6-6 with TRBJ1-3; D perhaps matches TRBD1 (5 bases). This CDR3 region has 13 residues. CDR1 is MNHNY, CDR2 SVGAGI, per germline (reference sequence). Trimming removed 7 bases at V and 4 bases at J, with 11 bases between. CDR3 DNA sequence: TGTGCCAGCACGGGGGGGACCGGAAACACCATATATTTT. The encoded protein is CASTGGTGNTIYF.

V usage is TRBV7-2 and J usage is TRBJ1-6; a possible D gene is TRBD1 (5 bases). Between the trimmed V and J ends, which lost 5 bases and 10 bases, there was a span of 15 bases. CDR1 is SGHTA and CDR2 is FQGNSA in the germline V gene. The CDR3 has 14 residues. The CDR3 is CASSPRSGRSPLHF. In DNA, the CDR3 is TGTGCCAGCAGCCCTAGGTCAGGGCGGTCACCCCTCCACTTT.

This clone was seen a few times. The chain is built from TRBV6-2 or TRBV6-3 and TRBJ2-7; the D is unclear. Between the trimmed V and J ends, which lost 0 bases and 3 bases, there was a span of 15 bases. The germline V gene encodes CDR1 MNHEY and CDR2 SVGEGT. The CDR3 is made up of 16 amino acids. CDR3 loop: CASSYSAAVRFYEQYF. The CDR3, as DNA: TGTGCCAGCAGTTACTCTGCGGCAGTTAGATTCTACGAGCAGTACTTC.

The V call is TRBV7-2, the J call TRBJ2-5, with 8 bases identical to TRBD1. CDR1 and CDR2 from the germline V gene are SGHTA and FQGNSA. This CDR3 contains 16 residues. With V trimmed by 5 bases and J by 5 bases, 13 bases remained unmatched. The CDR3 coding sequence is TGTGCCAGCAGCCCACAGGGGCAGGGGGCGGGCGAGACCCAGTACTTC. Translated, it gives CASSPQGQGAGETQYF.

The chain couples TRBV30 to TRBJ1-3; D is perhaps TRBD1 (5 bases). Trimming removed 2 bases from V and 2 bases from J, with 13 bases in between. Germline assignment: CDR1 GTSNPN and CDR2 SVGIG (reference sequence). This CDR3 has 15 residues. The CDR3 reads CAWSIARTTGNTIYF. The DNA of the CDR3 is TGTGCCTGGAGTATAGCTAGGACAACTGGAAACACCATATATTTT.

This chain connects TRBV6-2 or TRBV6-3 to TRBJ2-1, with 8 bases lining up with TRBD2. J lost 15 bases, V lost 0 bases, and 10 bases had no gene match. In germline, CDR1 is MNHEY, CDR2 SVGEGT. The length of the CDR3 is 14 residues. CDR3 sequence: CASSYSPTSGLLFF. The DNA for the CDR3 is TGTGCCAGCAGTTACTCCCCTACTAGCGGACTACTGTTCTTC.

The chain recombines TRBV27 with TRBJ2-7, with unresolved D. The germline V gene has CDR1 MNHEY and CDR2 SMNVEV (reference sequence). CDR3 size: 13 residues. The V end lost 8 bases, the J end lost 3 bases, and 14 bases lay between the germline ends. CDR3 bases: TGTGCCAGCGGCCGAACGGAATTCTACGAGCAGTACTTC. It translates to CASGRTEFYEQYF.

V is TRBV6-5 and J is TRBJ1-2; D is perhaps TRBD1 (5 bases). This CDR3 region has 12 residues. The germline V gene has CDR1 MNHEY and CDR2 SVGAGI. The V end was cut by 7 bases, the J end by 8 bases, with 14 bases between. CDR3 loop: CASKVTGGGYTF. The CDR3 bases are TGTGCCAGCAAGGTCACAGGTGGCGGCTACACCTTC.

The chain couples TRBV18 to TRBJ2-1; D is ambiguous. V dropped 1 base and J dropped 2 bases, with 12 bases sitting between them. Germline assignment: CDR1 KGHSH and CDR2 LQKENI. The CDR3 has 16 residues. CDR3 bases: TGTGCCAGCTCACCACAGAGAAGCAACACCTACAATGAGCAGTTCTTC. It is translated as CASSPQRSNTYNEQFF.

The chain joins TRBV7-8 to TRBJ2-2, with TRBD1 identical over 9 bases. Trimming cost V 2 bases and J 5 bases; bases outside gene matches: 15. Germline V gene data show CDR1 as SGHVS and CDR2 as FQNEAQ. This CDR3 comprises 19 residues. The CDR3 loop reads CASSLLGRTGTGRTGELFF. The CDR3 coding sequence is TGTGCCAGCAGCTTATTAGGCCGAACCGGGACAGGGCGGACCGGGGAGCTGTTTTTT.

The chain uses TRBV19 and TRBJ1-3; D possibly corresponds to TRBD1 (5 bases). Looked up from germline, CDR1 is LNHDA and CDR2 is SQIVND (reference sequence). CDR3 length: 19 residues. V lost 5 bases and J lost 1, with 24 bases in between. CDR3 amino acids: CASSPRSLDSLLSGNTIYF. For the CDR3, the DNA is TGTGCCAGTAGTCCGCGTTCCCTAGACAGCCTTCTATCTGGAAACACCATATATTTT.

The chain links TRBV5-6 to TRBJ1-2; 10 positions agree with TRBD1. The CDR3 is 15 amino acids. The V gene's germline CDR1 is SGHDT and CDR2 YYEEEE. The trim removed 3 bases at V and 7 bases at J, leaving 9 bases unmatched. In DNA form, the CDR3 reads TGTGCCAGCAGCTCGACACCAGACAGGGGGCCTGGCTACACCTTC. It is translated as CASSSTPDRGPGYTF.

In DNA, the CDR3 is TGTGCCTGGAGGGGAGGGACTAGCGTAGATACGCAGTATTTT. It specifies CAWRGGTSVDTQYF. This chain joins TRBV30 and TRBJ2-3; 10 nucleotides align to TRBD2. Germline assignment: CDR1 GTSNPN and CDR2 SVGIG (reference sequence). Trimming took 3 bases from V and 5 from J; bases not matched to a gene: 5. The CDR3 covers 14 residues.

The CDR3 loop is CASSAVAGSSYNEQFF. In nucleotides, the CDR3 is TGTGCCAGCAGCGCTGTAGCGGGTAGCTCCTACAATGAGCAGTTCTTC. The chain is built from TRBV9 and TRBJ2-1, with 7 bases identical to TRBD2. Trimming removed 3 bases from V and 0 bases from J; junction bases left unmatched: 6. CDR3 length equals 16 residues. The germline CDR1 and CDR2 sequences are SGDLS and YYNGEE. Based on the CDR3 plus reference TRBV9 and TRBJ2-1, the full variable domain is DSGVTQTPKHLITATGQRVTLRCSPRSGDLSVYWYQQSLDQGLQFLIQYYNGEERAKGNILERFSAQQFPDLHSELNLSSLELGDSALYFCASSAVAGSSYNEQFFGPGTRLTVL.